This T cell receptor beta chain was captured by sequencing in a study of cytomegalovirus exposure and HLA in healthy donors. Whole-study results and caveats: A later analysis found that most CMV-associated TCR beta chains appeared HLA-restricted. An analysis that was carried out later associated 15,000 to 20,000 TCR beta sequences with HLA alleles at 0.05 false discovery rate.

Points on this clone: Its antigen is not known.

Amplification used 60 Vbeta primers and 13 Jbeta primers. As originally analysed: An analysis performed later counted about 80 million unique TCR beta chains (roughly 11 million of them shared). Libraries were prepared by immunoSEQ multiplex PCR; TCRdb keeps only in-frame clonotypes and omits some of them. V and J calls and clone size are as listed in that table; D and trimming were resolved from the DNA. The sample data list about 130,000 clones. Trimming shortened V by 4 bases and J by 6 bases, and 14 bases separated the two germline ends. The CDR3 is made up of 13 amino acids. Per germline, CDR1 SGHNT and CDR2 YYREEE (reference sequence).

This TCR derives from a young man in good health and CMV-seronegative. The specimen was PBMCs. The rearrangement joins TRBV5-4 to TRBJ2-7; a weak D match, TRBD2 (6 bases). The CDR3 region has the DNA TGTGCCAGCAGCCGGGTGTCCGGGGGCGAGCAGTACTTC. Protein: CASSRVSGGEQYF.